This TCR beta chain emerged from a study of T-cell reconstitution after alpha-beta-depleted transplantation in children. Overall study findings and caveats: From newly produced T cells came most of the T-cell counts and diversity one year after transplant. Several hundred expanded graft clones reportedly were the source of alpha-beta T cells about two months after transplant.

As for this clonotype: The target antigen is unknown.

This sample's TCRbeta library carried unique molecular identifier barcodes. Each CDR3 protein is one row after TCRdb ran MiXCR on the PCR reads. The table shows 250,000 or so distinct CDR3 sequences, with 20% to 30% occurring only once. The input for sequencing was PBMCs, mostly from graft donor cells, taken 360 days after TCRalphabeta/CD19-depleted stem cell transplant. This TCR came from a female patient aged 2 to 10 who had a stem cell transplant for congenital amegakaryocytic thrombocytopenia, so the T cells may come from the graft donor.

As DNA, the CDR3 is TGTGCCAGCACCGCGGAGAATGAGCAGTTCTTC. Residues: CASTAENEQFF. The chain uses TRBV7-2 and TRBJ2-1; no firm D call. The CDR3 contains 11 residues. V was cut by 7 bases and J by 7 bases, with 8 bases left in between. Germline CDR1 is SGHTA and CDR2 is FQGNSA.